The 18 T cell receptor beta chains below all came from one sample that was sequenced in a study of OX40 agonist ivuxolimab in advanced cancers. Repertoires were generated with immunoSEQ multiplex PCR, while TCRdb's copy carries only in-frame clones and drops some. The sample lists some 80,000 clones, roughly 83% seen once, with 6.5% to 7.5% in the top ten. This specimen was CD4+ or CD8+ T cells sorted from blood, taken in a trial of the OX40 agonist ivuxolimab. The receptors derive from an adult with an advanced solid tumor such as melanoma, head and neck, liver or kidney cancer.

This clone came up a few times. Other DNA sequences in this sample translate to the same CDR3. This chain connects TRBV5-1 to TRBJ2-3; TRBD1 agrees at 8 bases. This CDR3 contains 15 residues. CDR1 SGHRS and CDR2 YFSETQ come from the germline V gene. V was pared by 4 bases and J by 2 bases, with 6 bases of the junction left unmatched. CDR3 residues: CASSMAGGPTDTQYF. In DNA, the CDR3 is TGCGCCAGCAGCATGGCAGGGGGCCCCACAGATACGCAGTATTTT.

The CDR3, as DNA: TGTGCCAGCAGCTATTCACAGGGTGAATCCTACAATGAGCAGTTCTTC. Amino acid sequence: CASSYSQGESYNEQFF. The J gene is TRBJ2-1, the V gene TRBV7-9, with D perhaps matching TRBD1 (6 bases). CDR3 length: 16 residues. From germline, CDR1 is SEHNR and CDR2 FQNEAQ (reference sequence). V gave up 4 bases and J gave up 1 base, with 14 bases separating them.

The chain recombines TRBV9 with TRBJ1-1; D is unresolved. V was shortened by 4 bases and J by 2 bases, with 15 bases between the two germline ends. The CDR3 runs 15 residues. The germline gives CDR1 SGDLS, CDR2 YYNGEE. CDR3 amino acids: CASSSSGVSNTEAFF. As DNA, the CDR3 is TGTGCCAGCAGCAGCTCTGGGGTTTCTAACACTGAAGCTTTCTTT.

This clone has a single count. V and J are TRBV19 and TRBJ1-3, with a weak D call TRBD1 (5 bases). V was clipped by 1 base and J by 0 bases, with 16 bases between them. The CDR3 totals 18 residues. In germline, CDR1 is LNHDA, CDR2 SQIVND (reference sequence). CDR3 nucleotide sequence: TGTGCCAGTAGTATAGCGAGGAGGCAGGGCCACTCTGGAAACACCATATATTTT. This gives the protein CASSIARRQGHSGNTIYF.

CDR3 DNA sequence: TGTGCCAGTACCCCGACAGGGAGCTATGGCTACACCTTC. Its protein is CASTPTGSYGYTF. The chain links TRBV19 to TRBJ1-2, with 7 nucleotides matching TRBD1. V trimming: 7 bases; J trimming: 4 bases; junction bases outside the gene matches: 6. The CDR3 has 13 residues. Germline V lookup: CDR1 LNHDA, CDR2 SQIVND (reference sequence).

The V and J genes are TRBV9 and TRBJ2-2; D unclear. The germline V gene encodes CDR1 SGDLS and CDR2 YYNGEE. This CDR3 comprises 13 residues. V was shortened by 3 bases and J by 4 bases, with 7 bases between the two germline ends. In DNA, the CDR3 is TGTGCCAGCAGCGCCCGACCCACCGGGGAGCTGTTTTTT. It yields the protein CASSARPTGELFF.

This chain joins TRBV7-2 and TRBJ1-2; 9 bases are a match to TRBD1. The CDR3 extends over 13 amino acids. The trim removed 5 bases at V and 4 bases at J, leaving 2 bases unmatched. The germline V gene has CDR1 SGHTA and CDR2 FQGNSA. The CDR3: CASSTGGAYGYTF. CDR3 sequence (DNA): TGTGCCAGCAGCACAGGGGGCGCCTATGGCTACACCTTC.

Turning to this clone: Other DNA sequences in the same sample also yield this CDR3. This sequence joins TRBV2 and TRBJ2-7; D is possibly TRBD2 (6 bases). The CDR3 spans 12 residues. CDR1 and CDR2 (germline): SNHLY, FYNNEI. The ends were cut back, 8 bases at V and 0 bases at J, with 8 bases in the middle. CDR3 coding DNA: TGTGCCAGCGGGCGGGGCTCCTACGAGCAGTACTTC. It specifies CASGRGSYEQYF. The full variable domain, completed using reference TRBV2 and TRBJ2-7, is EPEVTQTPSHQVTQMGQEVILRCVPISNHLYFYWYRQILGQKVEFLVSFYNNEISEKSEIFDDQFSVERPDGSNFTLKIRSTKLEDSAMYFCASGRGSYEQYFGPGTRLTVT.

J is TRBJ2-7 and V is TRBV6-1; 8 bases are shared with TRBD2. The CDR3 consists of 14 residues. Trimming at V came to 4 bases and at J to 5 bases, leaving 7 bases not matched to a gene. The germline CDR1 and CDR2 sequences are MNHNS and SASEGT. The CDR3 DNA follows: TGTGCCAGCAGTGCGACTAGCGCGTGGGACGAGCAGTACTTC. Protein product: CASSATSAWDEQYF.

The chain is built from TRBV18 and TRBJ1-1; TRBD1 aligns across 8 bases. CDR3 size: 16 residues. V shed 4 bases, J shed 5 bases, and the junction held 12 bases outside the gene matches. Germline V gene lookup returns CDR1 KGHSH and CDR2 LQKENI. The CDR3 sequence: CASSRWDRPSETEAFF. As DNA, the CDR3 is TGTGCCAGCTCACGATGGGACAGGCCCTCGGAAACTGAAGCTTTCTTT.

The chain joins TRBV5-1 to TRBJ1-3, with D uncertain. Per the germline V gene, CDR1 is SGHRS and CDR2 is YFSETQ. The CDR3 is 16 amino acids. Trimming shortened V by 3 bases and J by 0 bases, and 13 bases separated the two germline ends. The CDR3, as DNA: TGCGCCAGCAGCTACTCATATGTGGACTCTGGAAACACCATATATTTT. Protein: CASSYSYVDSGNTIYF.

The chain employs TRBV7-9 and TRBJ1-3; D is undetermined. This CDR3 has 14 residues. The V gene lost 1 base and the J gene lost 7 bases, with 11 bases spanning the gap. Germline assignment: CDR1 SEHNR and CDR2 FQNEAQ (reference sequence). CDR3 in amino acids: CASSLVVTPNTIYF. DNA of the CDR3: TGTGCCAGCAGCTTAGTGGTAACACCCAACACCATATATTTT.

This clone was picked up a small number of times. This chain uses TRBV7-9 with TRBJ1-2; 9 nucleotides match TRBD1. Trimming took 3 bases from V and 1 from J; bases not matched to a gene: 3. Germline V gene lookup returns CDR1 SEHNR and CDR2 FQNEAQ (reference sequence). The CDR3 has 15 residues. Here the CDR3 DNA reads TGTGCCAGCAGCTTCGGGACAGGGTTTAACTATGGCTACACCTTC. Protein: CASSFGTGFNYGYTF. Supplemented by reference TRBV7-9 and TRBJ1-2, the full variable domain reads DTGVSQNPRHKITKRGQNVTFRCDPISEHNRLYWYRQTLGQGPEFLTYFQNEAQLEKSRLLSDRFSAERPKGSFSTLEIQRTEQGDSAMYLCASSFGTGFNYGYTFGSGTRLTVV.

In its sample, this clone was seen once. The chain joins TRBV11-1 to TRBJ1-4; D uncertain. Germline V lookup: CDR1 SGHAT, CDR2 FQDESV (reference sequence). With 2 bases removed from V and 7 bases from J, the gap between germline ends came to 11 bases. The CDR3 has 14 amino acids. Written as DNA, the CDR3 is TGTGCCAGCAGCTTACAGGTGTCGGGTGAAAAACTGTTTTTT. Protein: CASSLQVSGEKLFF.

The chain is built from TRBV25-1 and TRBJ2-3; 7 bases line up with TRBD1. This CDR3 comprises 16 residues. Germline trimming cut 2 bases from V and 3 bases from J; bases unmatched to any gene: 8. Germline V lookup: CDR1 MGHDK, CDR2 SYGVNS. The CDR3 bases are TGTGCCAGCAGTGAAGCGTGGGACAGATTTACAGATACGCAGTATTTT. Translating gives CASSEAWDRFTDTQYF.

Here the CDR3 DNA reads TGTGCCAGCAGTTACTCTCTAGCGGACAATGAGCAGTTCTTC. As protein: CASSYSLADNEQFF. The chain recombines TRBV6-5 with TRBJ2-1, with TRBD2 identical over 7 bases. There are 14 residues in the CDR3. Germline V gene sequence: CDR1 MNHEY, CDR2 SVGAGI. V trimming: 0 bases; J trimming: 5 bases; junction bases outside the gene matches: 1.

Only one count was recorded for this clone. In nucleotides, the CDR3 is TGTGCCAGCTCACAAGGGTGGAAGACTGAAGCTTTCTTT. Residues: CASSQGWKTEAFF. This sequence joins TRBV18 and TRBJ1-1; D not resolved. Germline CDR1 KGHSH, CDR2 LQKENI. The length of the CDR3 is 13 residues. Trimming removed 4 bases from V and 5 bases from J, with 11 bases in between.

The V gene is TRBV19, the J gene TRBJ2-7; 9 positions match TRBD2. Germline V gene lookup returns CDR1 LNHDA and CDR2 SQIVND (reference sequence). V lost 5 bases, J lost 5 bases, and 7 bases stayed unmatched. The CDR3 loop spans 14 amino acids. The CDR3 bases are TGTGCCAGTAGTTTCGGGACTAGCATCCACGAGCAGTACTTC. It translates to CASSFGTSIHEQYF.